The following is a T cell receptor beta chain sequence with its context. Its antigen is unidentified. The treatment denotes: 19 received Ad26.COV2.S at low or high dose, single or two shots; roughly five received placebo; per-sample allocation not given. Sampling occurred on day 63 after the first vaccine or placebo injection. A Boston adult aged 18-55 years was the donor. An Ad26 vector carrying the Wuhan-strain SARS-CoV-2 spike served as the vaccine. Trimming pared 3 bases from V and 6 bases from J, leaving 13 bases between. Germline loops: CDR1 SGDLS, CDR2 YYNGEE. CDR3 length equals 14 residues. This record belongs to a study of Ad26.COV2.S vaccination and SARS-CoV-2 variants. Study overall: Participants got Ad26.COV2.S intramuscularly, once or twice 56 days apart.

The protocol was immunoSEQ multiplex PCR, while the TCRdb copy is restricted to in-frame clones and leaves out a portion. The sample has a few hundred thousand clones, approximately 90% seen once. Overall study results and limits: Researchers reported similar non-spike TCR breadth in vaccine and placebo recipients.

The clonotype originates from a person between 18 and 60 years old who received the Ad26.COV2.S COVID-19 vaccine or a placebo. This chain joins TRBV9 and TRBJ2-1, with D tentatively TRBD1 or TRBD2 (6 bases each). The input for sequencing was peripheral blood, taken in a trial of Ad26.COV2.S vaccine versus placebo. The DNA for the CDR3 is TGTGCCAGCAGCGAGGGGGGAGTAGGCAATGAGCAGTTCTTC. Translating it yields CASSEGGVGNEQFF.